The clone carrying this T cell receptor beta chain occurred many times. The antigen remains unidentified. This sample was included in a study of regulatory T cells in long-lasting Graves disease. Study context: Persistent cases took antithyroid drugs over 5 years and stayed TSH receptor antibody positive.

The CDR3 length is 14 residues. From germline, CDR1 is MNHEY and CDR2 SMNVEV (reference sequence). V gave up 11 bases and J gave up 4 bases, with 20 bases separating them. Study-level findings and limits: Possibly, too few samples lowered accuracy. TRBV28, TRBJ1-2 and TRBJ2-5 were favored in persistent disease.

Time point given: persistent/refractory GD, antithyroid drugs over 5 years with positive TRAb. Following extraction of RNA from PBMCs, that RNA was used to make the TCR library. According to the study, TCR beta libraries were built with iRepertoire HTBI primers and CDR3-region Arm-PCR. As originally analysed: Throughout the samples, researchers identified 62 TRBV and about 15 TRBJ segments. TCRdb fed the multiplex PCR reads into MiXCR, producing one record per CDR3 protein. These V and J calls rely on TCRdb rather than the paper's analysis. In the table there are almost 350,000 distinct CDR3 sequences, around 20% of which are singletons.

The chain carries TRBV27 and TRBJ1-1; D not resolved. The sample here was peripheral blood mononuclear cells (PBMCs), taken when the disease was refractory, from a patient treated with antithyroid drugs. This TCR was recovered from a female donor with Graves disease. As DNA, the CDR3 is TGTGCCTCTATGCGGCGGGAGAGGTCCACTGAAGCTTTCTTT. Encoded protein: CASMRRERSTEAFF.